The present T cell receptor beta chain was sequenced within a study of robustness of blood B and T cell sequencing (dated by TCRdb to the late 2010s). A note on the overall study: The study was designed to determine how much peripheral blood is required to reliably characterize an individual's TCRbeta and IgG repertoires. As technical replicates, two replicate TCRbeta cDNA libraries were made from one shared RNA pool taken from a single 10 ml draw. Each of the ten independently drawn blood samples had its TCRbeta and IgG repertoires measured.

Turning to this clonotype: Its antigen is currently not known. Qualities for individual bases were not recorded, and no much larger clone is one base off.

The library was obtained by PCR. These reads were obtained on an Illumina MiSeq. cDNA was made using SMARTScribe reverse transcriptase and a 5' template-switch oligo that added a universal priming site. A 12-nucleotide random unique molecular identifier (UMI) was carried by the template-switch oligo, and each cDNA molecule was tagged with this UMI. During reverse transcription, TCRbeta transcripts were targeted by chain-specific reverse primers. Uracil DNA glycosylase treatment removed residual template-switch adapters, and cDNA was purified with a Qiagen MinElute kit. For the first PCR, approximately 25 cycles were run with KAPA HiFi HotStart ReadyMix and step-out primers, split across four 50 ul reactions. Before further amplification, first-round PCR products were gel-purified. Illumina Nextera adapters were attached in a second PCR of approximately 8 cycles, and the libraries were then purified and pooled. For each TCRbeta molecule, the UMI barcode was captured by a 50-nucleotide 5' read. The authors processed their data as follows. The MIGEC toolkit was used to group reads by UMI into consensus reads. PEAR was used to merge forward and reverse consensus reads into final reads. A custom decontamination script removed identical UMI-sequence pairs shared across libraries, treating them as cross-sample contamination. V(D)J assignment and CDR3 extraction were performed with MIGMAP, a wrapper around IgBLAST. A TCR clonotype was defined as sharing the same V gene, J gene and CDR3 amino acid sequence, and CDR1 and CDR2 were not sequenced. The public sequencing data were trimmed at Q25 with fastp and processed into clonotypes with MiXCR by TCRdb, which kept only in-frame beta chains. Rows are unified per CDR3 protein, each entry keeping the most common DNA and genes. The V and J calls come from TCRdb's annotation, not from the publication. The table for this sample lists more than 3,500 distinct CDR3 sequences; approximately 60% of them were counted only once. About 26% of the sample is held by the ten biggest clonotypes.

mRNA, which captures expressed receptors, was used instead of genomic DNA for quantification of TCRbeta repertoires. Without any cell sorting, leukocytes from the buffy coat were collected into Trizol, and RNA was extracted using the Direct-zol RNA MiniPrep Plus kit. To separate plasma, buffy coat and red blood cells, the EDTA blood tubes were centrifuged right away at 4 degrees C. Compared with germline, V lacks 1 base and J lacks 8 bases; bases without a gene match: 5. The CDR3 runs 14 amino acids, cysteine and phenylalanine included. Of all the DNA, just the CDR3 is kept, 42 bases in frame from base 1. CDR1 SEHNR and CDR2 FQNEAQ were looked up in the germline V gene (reference sequence). The study at large found these results: EDTA tubes required immediate fractionation, limiting use in multi-site collections. TCRbeta rarefaction curves did not fully plateau, suggesting under-sequencing or many low-abundance clonotypes. When 3 or 4 tubes (roughly 28-45 ml blood) were combined, saturation was approached in coverage of the top 10,000 TCRbeta clonotypes. Overlap of rare TCRbeta clonotypes did not improve with pooling tubes, implying much larger blood volumes would be needed to capture them. Between the technical replicate libraries, approximately 94% of the top 10,000 TCRbeta clonotypes in one library were also present in the other library. The 1,000 most abundant TCRbeta clonotypes from the pooled draws were found in every single 10 ml sample. Evidence of cross-contamination, likely from batch processing, showed up in one pair of TCRbeta libraries, so the UMI-sequence pairs shared by that pair of libraries were removed.

The chain joins TRBV7-9 to TRBJ2-1, with TRBD2 identical over 7 junction bases. The sequenced sample was peripheral blood. The receptor was derived from a human donor in good health. The DNA sequence is TGTGCCAGCAGCTTAGGACTAGCTGGGGATGAGCAGTTCTTC. Protein translation: CASSLGLAGDEQFF.